Listed here are 11 T cell receptor beta chains from one sample, sequenced in a study of OX40 agonist ivuxolimab in advanced cancers. Assay used: immunoSEQ multiplex PCR; TCRdb lists only in-frame clones, some missing. The sample lists about 70,000 clones, just under 80% occurring once. Sequenced here: CD4+ or CD8+ T cells sorted from blood, sampled in a trial of the OX40 agonist ivuxolimab. The receptors come from an adult with an advanced solid tumor such as melanoma, head and neck, liver or kidney cancer.

The chain combines TRBV7-2 with TRBJ1-5; D is unresolved. Trimming pared 2 bases from V and 3 bases from J, leaving 8 bases between. The CDR3 contains 14 residues. Germline assignment: CDR1 SGHTA and CDR2 FQGNSA. Here the CDR3 reads CASSLYGNNQPQHF. CDR3 DNA: TGTGCCAGCAGCTTATACGGAAACAATCAGCCCCAGCATTTT.

The V and J genes are TRBV11-2 and TRBJ2-2; tentatively, D is TRBD1 or TRBD2 (5 bases each). Germline V gene lookup returns CDR1 SGHAT and CDR2 FQNNGV. CDR3 size: 15 residues. The V and J ends lost 4 bases and 4 bases respectively, with 13 bases between them. CDR3 bases: TGTGCCAGCAGCTCAAGAGGGGCGGGCACCGGGGAGCTGTTTTTT. Protein sequence: CASSSRGAGTGELFF. The full variable domain, its missing parts supplied by reference TRBV11-2 and TRBJ2-2, is EAGVAQSPRYKIIEKRQSVAFWCNPISGHATLYWYQQILGQGPKLLIQFQNNGVVDDSQLPKDRFSAERLKGVDSTLKIQPAKLEDSAVYLCASSSRGAGTGELFFGEGSRLTVL.

The rearrangement joins TRBV5-1 to TRBJ2-1; D unresolved. Trimming removed 0 bases at V and 5 bases at J, with 12 bases between. Germline CDR1 SGHRS, CDR2 YFSETQ. This CDR3 is 15 amino acids long. CDR3 region: CASSLGHSSNNEQFF. The CDR3 coding sequence is TGCGCCAGCAGCTTGGGCCACTCCTCTAACAATGAGCAGTTCTTC.

V is TRBV28 and J is TRBJ1-4; perhaps TRBD1 as D (5 bases). Looked up from germline, CDR1 is MDHEN and CDR2 is SYDVKM. V dropped 6 bases and J dropped 7 bases, with 18 bases sitting between them. This CDR3 region has 15 residues. The CDR3 DNA is TGTGCCAGCAGCCGAGGGGTAGGGGCGGGTGAAAAACTGTTTTTT. Its translation is CASSRGVGAGEKLFF. Based on the CDR3 plus reference TRBV28 and TRBJ1-4, the full variable domain is DVKVTQSSRYLVKRTGEKVFLECVQDMDHENMFWYRQDPGLGLRLIYFSYDVKMKEKGDIPEGYSVSREKKERFSLILESASTNQTSMYLCASSRGVGAGEKLFFGSGTQLSVL.

The V gene is TRBV6-6, the J gene TRBJ1-5; D is uncertain. The CDR3 consists of 15 residues. Germline CDR1 MNHNY, CDR2 SVGAGI (reference sequence). Between the trimmed V and J ends, which lost 0 bases and 11 bases, there was a span of 17 bases. The CDR3 here is CASSYSMGIGEAQHF. The CDR3, as DNA: TGTGCCAGCAGTTACTCGATGGGGATTGGGGAGGCCCAGCATTTT.

This rearrangement joins TRBV6-4 to TRBJ1-1, with D perhaps matching TRBD1 (6 bases). Germline V CDR1 and CDR2: MRHNA, SNTAGT. The CDR3 length is 13 residues. V gave up 4 bases and J gave up 4 bases, with 10 bases separating them. The CDR3 DNA follows: TGTGCCAGCAGTGCGACAGGAGGCACTGAAGCTTTCTTT. Amino acid sequence: CASSATGGTEAFF.

This chain joins TRBV18 and TRBJ2-7, with D perhaps matching TRBD2 (7 bases). The CDR3 spans 16 residues. Germline V gives CDR1 KGHSH, CDR2 LQKENI. Trimming left V 6 bases short and J 0 bases short, with 18 bases between. This CDR3 reads CASSARGRGISYEQYF. The CDR3 nucleotides are TGTGCCAGCTCCGCGAGGGGGAGGGGGATCTCCTACGAGCAGTACTTC.

The chain joins TRBV28 to TRBJ2-3; 9 bases line up with TRBD1. This CDR3 contains 15 residues. The V and J ends lost 6 bases and 0 bases, in that order; junction bases with no gene match: 4. The germline CDR1 and CDR2 sequences are MDHEN and SYDVKM. This CDR3 is CASSPDRGSTDTQYF. As DNA, the CDR3 is TGTGCCAGCAGCCCTGACAGGGGGAGCACAGATACGCAGTATTTT.

The J gene is TRBJ1-2, the V gene TRBV19; 9 bases are a match to TRBD1. The V and J ends lost 6 bases and 2 bases, in that order; junction bases with no gene match: 10. Germline V gene data show CDR1 as LNHDA and CDR2 as SQIVND (reference sequence). This CDR3 spans 16 amino acids. The DNA of the CDR3 is TGTGCCAGTAGCGGGACAGGGTCCCCTCGCAACTATGGCTACACCTTC. It encodes CASSGTGSPRNYGYTF.

The chain joins TRBV4-1 to TRBJ1-6, with D perhaps matching TRBD1 (6 bases). CDR3 length: 16 amino acids. Trimming shortened V by 4 bases and J by 7 bases, and 17 bases separated the two germline ends. CDR1 and CDR2 from the germline V gene are MGHRA and YSYEKL. CDR3 protein: CASSRGVRGRNSPLHF. Here the CDR3 DNA reads TGCGCCAGCAGCCGTGGGGTGCGGGGGCGCAATTCACCCCTCCACTTT.

The V call is TRBV7-6, the J call TRBJ2-3, with TRBD2 identical over 14 bases. CDR3 size: 16 residues. Trimming took 4 bases from V and 1 from J; bases not matched to a gene: 1. CDR1 SGHVS and CDR2 FNYEAQ come from the germline V gene. CDR3 protein: CASSWGLAGGTDTQYF. The CDR3 DNA follows: TGTGCCAGCAGCTGGGGACTAGCGGGGGGCACAGATACGCAGTATTTT.